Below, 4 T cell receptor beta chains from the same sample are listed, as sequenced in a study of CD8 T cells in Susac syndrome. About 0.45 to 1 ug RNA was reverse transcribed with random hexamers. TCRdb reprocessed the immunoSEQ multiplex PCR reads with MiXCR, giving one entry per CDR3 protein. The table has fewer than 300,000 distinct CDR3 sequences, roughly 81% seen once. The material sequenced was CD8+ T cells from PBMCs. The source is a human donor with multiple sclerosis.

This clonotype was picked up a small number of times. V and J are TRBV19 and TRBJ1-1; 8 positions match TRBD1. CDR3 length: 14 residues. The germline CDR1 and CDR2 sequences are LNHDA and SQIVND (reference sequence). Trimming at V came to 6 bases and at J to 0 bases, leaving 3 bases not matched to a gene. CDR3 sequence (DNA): TGTGCCAGTAGCTGGACAGGGATGAACACTGAAGCTTTCTTT. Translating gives CASSWTGMNTEAFF. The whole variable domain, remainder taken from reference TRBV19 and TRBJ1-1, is DGGITQSPKYLFRKEGQNVTLSCEQNLNHDAMYWYRQDPGQGLRLIYYSQIVNDFQKGDIAEGYSVSREKKESFPLTVTSAQKNPTAFYLCASSWTGMNTEAFFGQGTRLTVV.

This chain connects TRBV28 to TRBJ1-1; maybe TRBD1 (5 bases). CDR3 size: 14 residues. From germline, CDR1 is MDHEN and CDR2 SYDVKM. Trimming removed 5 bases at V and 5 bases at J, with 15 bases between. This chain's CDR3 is CASSRGRGKTEAFF. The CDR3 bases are TGTGCCAGCAGTCGGGGAAGGGGAAAAACTGAAGCTTTCTTT.

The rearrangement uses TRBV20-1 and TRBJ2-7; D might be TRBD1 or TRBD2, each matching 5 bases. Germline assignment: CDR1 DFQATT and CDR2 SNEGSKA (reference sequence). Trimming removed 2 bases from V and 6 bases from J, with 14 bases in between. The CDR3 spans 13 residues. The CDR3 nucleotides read TGCAGTGCTAGAAGAGGGGCTAAGACCGAGCAGTACTTC. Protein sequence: CSARRGAKTEQYF.

CDR3 residues: CASRDSFYEQYF. The CDR3 coding sequence is TGTGCCAGCAGGGACAGCTTCTACGAGCAGTACTTC. V usage is TRBV12-3 or TRBV12-4 and J usage is TRBJ2-7, with D possibly TRBD1 on 6 matching bases. Trimming left V 6 bases short and J 3 bases short, with 9 bases between. The CDR3 has 12 amino acids.